The 6 T cell receptor beta chains given below trace back to one sample, sequenced in a study of cytomegalovirus exposure and HLA in healthy donors. Data came from immunoSEQ multiplex PCR; TCRdb stores just in-frame clones and leaves some out. This sample has fewer than 200,000 clones, with about 90% found just once. Sequenced input: PBMCs. These receptors all come from a woman under 40 in good health and CMV-seronegative.

The chain combines TRBV13 with TRBJ2-7; TRBD1 matches 7 bases. The germline V gene encodes CDR1 PRHDT and CDR2 FYEKMQ (reference sequence). Trimming removed 5 bases from V and 2 bases from J; junction bases left unmatched: 6. There are 14 residues in the CDR3. The CDR3 DNA reads as TGTGCCAGCAGCCTCGGACAGGAAGCCTACGAGCAGTACTTC. Its protein is CASSLGQEAYEQYF.

This sequence joins TRBV29-1 and TRBJ2-1; a possible D gene is TRBD1 (6 bases). Germline loops: CDR1 SQVTM, CDR2 ANQGSEA. This CDR3 is 14 amino acids long. V lost 6 bases, J lost 3 bases, and 15 bases lay in between. Here the CDR3 DNA reads TGCAGCGTGATTCAGGGGTTTGTCTACAATGAGCAGTTCTTC. Its protein product is CSVIQGFVYNEQFF.

The genes are TRBV6-5 and TRBJ2-5, with D tentatively TRBD1 (5 bases). The ends were cut back, 2 bases at V and 7 bases at J, with 11 bases in the middle. CDR3 length: 13 residues. From germline, CDR1 is MNHEY and CDR2 SVGAGI. For the CDR3, the DNA is TGTGCCAGCAGTTACGGCAGGGTGGGGACCCAGTACTTC. As protein: CASSYGRVGTQYF.

The chain combines TRBV4-1 with TRBJ1-4; D remains unclear. This CDR3 region has 15 residues. V dropped 0 bases and J dropped 1 base, with 6 bases sitting between them. CDR1 is MGHRA, CDR2 YSYEKL, per germline. CDR3 sequence reads: CASSQEWGTNEKLFF. Here the CDR3 DNA reads TGCGCCAGCAGCCAAGAGTGGGGAACTAATGAAAAACTGTTTTTT.

V usage is TRBV25-1 and J usage is TRBJ2-1; the D gene could be TRBD1 or TRBD2 (5 bases each). The length of the CDR3 is 15 residues. Trimming stripped 3 bases from V and 5 bases from J, with 14 bases between. Germline loops: CDR1 MGHDK, CDR2 SYGVNS. CDR3 region: CASSDSGTYNNEQFF. In DNA, the CDR3 is TGTGCCAGCAGTGACTCCGGGACCTATAACAATGAGCAGTTCTTC.

J is TRBJ1-1 and V is TRBV15; no definite D call. The CDR3 extends over 11 amino acids. The ends were cut back, 5 bases at V and 3 bases at J, with 4 bases in the middle. CDR1 is LNHNV, CDR2 YYDKDF, per germline (reference sequence). The CDR3 reads CATSRYTEAFF. In nucleotides, the CDR3 is TGTGCCACCAGCCGATACACTGAAGCTTTCTTT.